This TCR beta chain was observed in a study of blood T cells in healthy people across ages. Across the study: Template switching retrieved approximately one barcoded beta molecule for each two T cells.

Germline CDR1 and CDR2: SNHLY and FYNNEI. Trimming at V came to 6 bases and at J to 0 bases, leaving 0 bases not matched to a gene. The length of the CDR3 is 13 residues. The use of a sample-barcoded 5' primer and a J-beta primer mix characterized a second PCR of roughly 6 to 11 cycles. TCRdb independently ran MiXCR on the 5' RACE reads; one entry per CDR3 protein. The sample records 790,000 or so distinct CDR3 sequences, roughly 50% being singletons. The origin of this receptor is a middle-aged man in good health. What was sequenced was blood. This chain joins TRBV2 and TRBJ1-2; 8 bases line up with TRBD1. The DNA of the CDR3 is TGTGCCAGCAGGGGACAGGCTAACTATGGCTACACCTTC. Amino acid sequence: CASRGQANYGYTF.